This T cell receptor (beta chain) was sequenced during a study of human T cells and chemical hapten exposure. Indicated time point: pre-sensitization, week 0. The sample's treatment: therapeutic diphenylcyclopropenone sensitization with weekly scalp DPC. TCRdb ran MiXCR on the RACE reads and lists one entry per CDR3 protein. The sample has more than 300,000 distinct CDR3 sequences, roughly 6% seen once. Many counts were recorded for this clonotype. The V and J ends lost 4 bases and 3 bases, in that order; junction bases with no gene match: 6. CDR1 is KGHSH, CDR2 LQKENI, per germline. This CDR3 contains 14 residues.

The TCR sequence derives from a woman younger than 35 with alopecia areata. Some clones in this sample may be carry-over from other donors' samples. The sequencing used whole blood, collected in connection with sensitization to the hapten diphenylcyclopropenone (DPC). The chain recombines TRBV18 with TRBJ2-7; 7 bases map to TRBD1. The CDR3 region has the DNA TGTGCCAGCTCACTATCCCGGGACAGCTACGAGCAGTACTTC. It is translated as CASSLSRDSYEQYF.